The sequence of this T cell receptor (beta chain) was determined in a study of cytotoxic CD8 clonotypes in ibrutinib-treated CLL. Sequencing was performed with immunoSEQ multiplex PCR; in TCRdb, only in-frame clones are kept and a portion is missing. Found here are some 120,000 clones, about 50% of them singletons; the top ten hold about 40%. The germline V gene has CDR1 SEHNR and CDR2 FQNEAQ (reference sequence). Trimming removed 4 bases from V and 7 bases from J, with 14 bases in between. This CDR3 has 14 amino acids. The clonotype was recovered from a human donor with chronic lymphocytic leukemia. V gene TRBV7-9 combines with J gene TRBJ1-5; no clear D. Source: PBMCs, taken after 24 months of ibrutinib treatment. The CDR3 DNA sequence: TGTGCCAGCAGCTCCGGCCGCTTGGAACAGCCCCAGCATTTT. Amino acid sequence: CASSSGRLEQPQHF.